The TCR beta chain described here comes from a study of OX40 agonist ivuxolimab in advanced cancers. TCRdb's table, derived via immunoSEQ multiplex PCR, lists solely in-frame clones and lacks some. The top ten clones hold about 23% of a sample with approximately 20,000 clones, 70% to 90% of them seen once. The V end was cut by 8 bases, the J end by 0 bases, with 7 bases between. This CDR3 has 13 residues. Germline lookup yields CDR1 MDHEN and CDR2 SYDVKM. This specimen was CD4+ or CD8+ T cells sorted from blood, taken in a trial of the OX40 agonist ivuxolimab. The chain joins TRBV28 to TRBJ2-2; D gene unclear. This clonotype was sampled from an adult with an advanced solid tumor such as melanoma, head and neck, liver or kidney cancer. CDR3 region: CASRSPNTGELFF. The CDR3, as DNA: TGTGCCAGCCGGAGCCCGAACACCGGGGAGCTGTTTTTT. Supplemented by reference TRBV28 and TRBJ2-2, the full variable domain reads DVKVTQSSRYLVKRTGEKVFLECVQDMDHENMFWYRQDPGLGLRLIYFSYDVKMKEKGDIPEGYSVSREKKERFSLILESASTNQTSMYLCASRSPNTGELFFGEGSRLTVL.